Listed below are T cell receptor beta chains from one sample, sequenced in a study of cytomegalovirus exposure and HLA in healthy donors. Produced via immunoSEQ multiplex PCR; TCRdb's table is partial and in-frame only. The data show more than 150,000 clones, with around four fifths seen just once and more than 1.4% held by the top ten. Sequencing used PBMCs. The receptors here all came from a male donor in good health and CMV-seronegative. CDR3s include the opening cysteine and the closing phenylalanine or tryptophan. Each record gives: J gene, V gene, CDR3 protein.

TRBJ2-3	TRBV7-9	CASSRTSGNTDTQYF
TRBJ2-4	TRBV6-1	CASTRDRDPKNIQYF
TRBJ1-1	TRBV28	CASIQGALNTEAFF
TRBJ1-1	TRBV7-3	CASSVGQGTEAFF
TRBJ2-6	TRBV7-6	CASSLVAGRNSGANVLTF
TRBJ2-1	TRBV29-1	CSVESASSYNEQFF
TRBJ2-7	TRBV19	CASRTGSNEQYF
TRBJ2-7	TRBV9	CASSVGGQGSYEQYF
TRBJ2-1	TRBV5-4	CASSSGLYNEQFF
TRBJ1-5	TRBV6-6	CASSYTGGNQPQHF
TRBJ1-4	TRBV29-1	CSVDRAGTNEKLFF
TRBJ1-2	TRBV18	CASSPSGTGAGYTF
TRBJ1-5	TRBV13	CASSLGGAPLQPQHF
TRBJ2-2	TRBV27	CASSSRPTGELFF
NA	TRBV4-3	CASSQEIREYEQYF
TRBJ2-3	TRBV5-6	CASSLVLAGATDTQYF
TRBJ1-5	TRBV19	CASRVTWSSNQPQHF
TRBJ2-5	TRBV9	CASSVFGQETQYF
TRBJ2-1	TRBV7-3	CASSLFSGWNEQFF
TRBJ2-5	TRBV2	CASRGPRGETQYF
TRBJ1-1	TRBV2	CASSGQGSEAFF
TRBJ2-2	TRBV11-3	CASSLVGQGNTGELFF
TRBJ1-2	TRBV6-5	CASSQGQWNYGYTF
TRBJ2-7	TRBV7-2	CASSLGEGQGAVNEQYF
TRBJ2-7	TRBV29-1	CSVEDLWTGTYEQYF
TRBJ1-1	TRBV5-4	CASSPGNTEAFF
TRBJ1-4	TRBV29-1	CSVWQNNEKLFF
TRBJ2-7	TRBV27	CASSLSGTGAYEQYF
TRBJ1-3	TRBV27	CASSLSGRYSGNTIYF
TRBJ2-7	TRBV7-3	CASSLSAGETYEQYF
TRBJ1-1	TRBV15	CATSRAGVNTEAFF
TRBJ2-2	TRBV7-7	CASSLTSTGELFF
TRBJ2-5	TRBV5-1	CASSFGTGEETQYF
TRBJ2-6	TRBV4-1	CASSTWTGSSGANVLTF
TRBJ2-1	TRBV9	CASSPGTSGPYNEQFF
TRBJ1-6	TRBV27	CASSPRRRGSPLHF
TRBJ2-7	TRBV28	CASSRQSPYEQYF
TRBJ1-2	TRBV5-6	CASSLLDYGYTF
TRBJ1-4	TRBV11-2	CASSLGQGQREKLFF
TRBJ2-1	TRBV7-8	CASSLDPSRRGEQFF
TRBJ2-7	TRBV6-5	CASSDLAESYEQYF
TRBJ2-1	TRBV9	CASSAPGTVDNEQFF
TRBJ1-4	TRBV4-3	CASSQDRGIVNEKLFF
TRBJ2-7	TRBV30	CAWNRGGSSYEQYF
TRBJ2-7	TRBV5-1	CASSLPTSGLYEQYF
TRBJ2-2	TRBV4-3	CASSQERGSTGELFF
TRBJ2-5	TRBV6-5	CASSATGSPGETQYF